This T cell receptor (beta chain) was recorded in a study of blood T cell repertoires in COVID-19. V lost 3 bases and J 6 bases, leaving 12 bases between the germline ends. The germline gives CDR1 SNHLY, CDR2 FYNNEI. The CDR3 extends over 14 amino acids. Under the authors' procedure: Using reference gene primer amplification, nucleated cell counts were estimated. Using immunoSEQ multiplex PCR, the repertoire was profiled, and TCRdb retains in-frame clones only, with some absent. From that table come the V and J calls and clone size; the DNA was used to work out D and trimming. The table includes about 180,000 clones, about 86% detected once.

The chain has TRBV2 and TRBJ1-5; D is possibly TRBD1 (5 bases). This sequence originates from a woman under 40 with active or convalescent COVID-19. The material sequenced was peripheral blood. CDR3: CASSDRAGSQPQHF. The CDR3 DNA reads TGTGCCAGCAGTGACAGGGCCGGGTCTCAGCCCCAGCATTTT.